The entry below describes one T cell receptor (beta chain). No antigen is known for it. These data belong to a study of cytomegalovirus exposure and HLA in healthy donors. Study-wide findings and caveats: The study flagged some 170 TCR beta chains as cytomegalovirus-associated. Per a prior analysis, the majority of TCR beta V segments were productive roughly 90% or roughly 30% of the time.

There are 15 residues in the CDR3. Germline V CDR1 and CDR2: MGHRA, YSYEKL. V dropped 0 bases and J dropped 2 bases, with 11 bases sitting between them. 60 Vbeta and 13 Jbeta primers were used in PCR. The protocol was immunoSEQ multiplex PCR, while the TCRdb copy is restricted to in-frame clones and leaves out a portion. This sample carries more than 75,000 clones, around 79% of them seen once, and the ten largest clones take roughly 15%. Sequenced sample: PBMCs. The chain has TRBV4-1 and TRBJ2-7; D unclear. The clonotype originates from a woman aged 40 to 50 in good health and CMV-seropositive. In DNA form, the CDR3 reads TGCGCCAGCAGCCAAGAGTCCCTTCTTGCCTACGAGCAGTACTTC. Amino acids: CASSQESLLAYEQYF.